This entry lists 19 T cell receptor beta chains sequenced from one sample in a study of OX40 agonist ivuxolimab in advanced cancers. The method was the immunoSEQ multiplex PCR assay. TCRdb retrieved this table from immuneACCESS and kept in-frame rearrangements only. Not all clones are present; in checked studies, unresolved V genes account for under half, and no reason is known for the remainder. In this sample the table shows over 70,000 clones, just under 90% of which occur a single time. The biggest ten clones account for over 9.5% of the sample. The sequenced sample was CD4+ or CD8+ T cells sorted from blood, obtained in a trial of the OX40 agonist ivuxolimab. These TCRs come from an adult with an advanced solid tumor such as melanoma, head and neck, liver or kidney cancer.

The CDR3 coding sequence is TGTGCCAGCAGCGCGGGATTCCTTCAGCCCCAGCATTTT. Its translation: CASSAGFLQPQHF. The J gene is TRBJ1-5, the V gene TRBV7-9; D remains unclear. Looked up from germline, CDR1 is SEHNR and CDR2 is FQNEAQ (reference sequence). Trimming took 5 bases from V and 6 from J, leaving 11 bases between them. The CDR3 consists of 13 residues.

The chain links TRBV7-3 to TRBJ2-3, with 12 bases that match TRBD1. Germline-derived CDR1 and CDR2 are SGHTA and FQGTGA. J lost 2 bases, V lost 3 bases, and 9 bases had no gene match. The CDR3 loop spans 18 amino acids. DNA of the CDR3: TGTGCCAGCAGCTTCAACCCGGGACAGGGGGCCCCCACAGATACGCAGTATTTT. This encodes CASSFNPGQGAPTDTQYF.

This clone was recorded once. The gene calls are TRBV7-2 and TRBJ1-2; D gene unclear. The CDR3 spans 13 residues. The V gene's germline CDR1 is SGHTA and CDR2 FQGNSA. V lost 4 bases, J lost 2 bases, and 8 bases lay in between. The CDR3 nucleotides read TGTGCCAGCAGCTCCACACTGAACTATGGCTACACCTTC. Protein sequence: CASSSTLNYGYTF. The variable domain in full, with the rest retrieved from reference TRBV7-2 and TRBJ1-2, is GAGVSQSPSNKVTEKGKDVELRCDPISGHTALYWYRQSLGQGLEFLIYFQGNSAPDKSGLPSDRFSAERTGGSVSTLTIQRTQQEDSAVYLCASSSTLNYGYTFGSGTRLTVV.

The gene calls are TRBV11-2 and TRBJ2-7, with D possibly being TRBD2 (5 bases). Trimming removed 4 bases from V and 3 bases from J, with 13 bases in between. The CDR3 totals 14 residues. Germline CDR1 and CDR2: SGHAT and FQNNGV. The CDR3 loop reads CASSSDGENYEQYF. The CDR3 nucleotides are TGTGCCAGCAGCTCAGACGGGGAAAACTACGAGCAGTACTTC.

V and J are TRBV5-1 and TRBJ1-3; D call uncertain. Between the trimmed V and J ends, which lost 0 bases and 2 bases, there was a span of 9 bases. Germline CDR1 reads SGHRS; CDR2 reads YFSETQ. This CDR3 has 15 amino acids. CDR3 in amino acids: CASSLEGSAGNTIYF. The CDR3 region has the DNA TGCGCCAGCAGCTTGGAAGGGTCTGCTGGAAACACCATATATTTT.

This rearrangement joins TRBV28 to TRBJ1-2, with D maybe TRBD1 (5 bases). V was pared by 5 bases and J by 8 bases, with 21 bases between. The germline V gene encodes CDR1 MDHEN and CDR2 SYDVKM. CDR3 length: 15 residues. CDR3 bases: TGTGCCAGCAGTCTCACCACCGGGACCCCGTGGGGCTACACCTTC. Translated: CASSLTTGTPWGYTF.

This sequence joins TRBV4-1 and TRBJ2-1, with unresolved D. This CDR3 has 15 amino acids. CDR1 is MGHRA, CDR2 YSYEKL, per germline. With 0 bases removed from V and 8 bases from J, the gap between germline ends came to 14 bases. The CDR3 DNA follows: TGCGCCAGCAGCCAAGAAGGGAAATACCTCGATGAGCAGTTCTTC. Its protein is CASSQEGKYLDEQFF.

This chain uses TRBV27 with TRBJ2-7; 9 bases are a match to TRBD1. The CDR3 has 14 amino acids. Germline CDR1 reads MNHEY; CDR2 reads SMNVEV (reference sequence). J lost 2 bases, V lost 6 bases, and 5 bases had no gene match. The CDR3 DNA reads TGTGCCAGCAGCTGGACAGGGGCGACCTACGAGCAGTACTTC. Protein product: CASSWTGATYEQYF.

The rearrangement joins TRBV27 to TRBJ1-4; 9 nucleotides line up with TRBD1. Per germline, CDR1 MNHEY and CDR2 SMNVEV (reference sequence). The CDR3 has 17 amino acids. The trim removed 3 bases at V and 3 bases at J, leaving 8 bases unmatched. The CDR3 DNA reads as TGTGCCAGCAGTTTCTGGGGACAGGGCGCCTCTAATGAAAAACTGTTTTTT. Amino acid sequence: CASSFWGQGASNEKLFF.

CDR3 nucleotides: TGTGCCAGCAGTTTATCACTGGGACCTTACAATGAGCAGTTCTTC. Translating gives CASSLSLGPYNEQFF. The gene calls are TRBV27 and TRBJ2-1; tentatively, D is TRBD1 or TRBD2 (5 bases each). With 0 bases removed from V and 4 bases from J, the gap between germline ends came to 10 bases. The length of the CDR3 is 15 residues. Germline lookup yields CDR1 MNHEY and CDR2 SMNVEV (reference sequence).

Turning to this clone: Other DNA sequences in the same sample also yield this CDR3. This sequence joins TRBV5-4 and TRBJ1-5; D is perhaps TRBD1 (5 bases). V was pared by 0 bases and J by 2 bases, with 6 bases between. Germline CDR1 SGHNT, CDR2 YYREEE (reference sequence). The CDR3 is made up of 14 amino acids. CDR3 sequence (DNA): TGTGCCAGCAGCTTGGGAGGGGGCAATCAGCCCCAGCATTTT. Translation gives CASSLGGGNQPQHF. The whole variable domain, filled in from reference TRBV5-4 and TRBJ1-5, reads ETGVTQSPTHLIKTRGQQVTLRCSSQSGHNTVSWYQQALGQGPQFIFQYYREEENGRGNFPPRFSGLQFPNYSSELNVNALELDDSALYLCASSLGGGNQPQHFGDGTRLSIL.

The chain has TRBV29-1 and TRBJ1-5, with a tentative D call TRBD1 (5 bases). The V end lost 8 bases, the J end lost 0 bases, and 14 bases lay between the germline ends. CDR1 and CDR2 from the germline V gene are SQVTM and ANQGSEA. The CDR3 length is 14 residues. Written as DNA, the CDR3 is TGCAGCCCGTGGTGGACATATAGCAATCAGCCCCAGCATTTT. Protein sequence: CSPWWTYSNQPQHF.

The V call is TRBV28, the J call TRBJ2-1; D possibly uses TRBD1 or TRBD2 (5 bases each). V was cut by 5 bases and J by 1 base, with 12 bases left in between. CDR1 is MDHEN, CDR2 SYDVKM, per germline. This CDR3 region has 15 residues. The DNA for the CDR3 is TGTGCCAGCAGTCCGGGACCGTGGTCCTACAATGAGCAGTTCTTC. Its protein is CASSPGPWSYNEQFF.

This chain connects TRBV27 to TRBJ1-2, with D perhaps matching TRBD1 (5 bases). The CDR3 length is 13 residues. Germline V gene data show CDR1 as MNHEY and CDR2 as SMNVEV (reference sequence). The CDR3 here is CATSDGGAYGYTF. CDR3 in DNA: TGTGCTACGTCCGACGGTGGGGCATATGGCTACACCTTC.

This clone showed up just once. The V gene is TRBV6-4, the J gene TRBJ2-3; 10 positions agree with TRBD2. V lost 6 bases and J lost 1; bases outside the gene matches: 1. Germline loops: CDR1 MRHNA, CDR2 SNTAGT. The CDR3 length is 14 residues. The CDR3 DNA reads TGTGCCAGCAGCACTAGCGGGGGCACAGATACGCAGTATTTT. Its protein is CASSTSGGTDTQYF.

This clone was seen just once. V is TRBV14 and J is TRBJ2-7, with a weak D call TRBD2 (6 bases). The germline V gene has CDR1 SGHDN and CDR2 FVKESK. CDR3 size: 14 residues. V was pared by 1 base and J by 3 bases, with 10 bases between. CDR3 sequence (DNA): TGTGCCAGCAGCCAAGGACTAGTGAGCTACGAGCAGTACTTC. Amino acids: CASSQGLVSYEQYF. Full variable domain (rest looked up from reference TRBV14 and TRBJ2-7): EAGVTQFPSHSVIEKGQTVTLRCDPISGHDNLYWYRRVMGKEIKFLLHFVKESKQDESGMPNNRFLAERTGGTYSTLKVQPAELEDSGVYFCASSQGLVSYEQYFGPGTRLTVT.

This clone was picked up one time. This chain links TRBV6-1 with TRBJ2-7; TRBD1 might be the D (5 bases). Trimming shortened V by 4 bases and J by 2 bases, and 9 bases separated the two germline ends. The CDR3 consists of 13 residues. Germline CDR1 and CDR2: MNHNS and SASEGT. CDR3 nucleotides: TGTGCCAGCAGTGTGGGCAGGGCCTACGAGCAGTACTTC. Protein product: CASSVGRAYEQYF.

The chain joins TRBV12-5 to TRBJ1-5, with D perhaps TRBD1 (5 bases). Germline V gene sequence: CDR1 LGHNT, CDR2 FRNRAP. The CDR3 loop spans 14 amino acids. Trimming took 3 bases from V and 5 from J, leaving 11 bases between them. The CDR3 is CASGFGGAYQPQHF. The CDR3, as DNA: TGTGCTAGTGGTTTCGGCGGGGCGTATCAGCCCCAGCATTTT.

The chain carries TRBV29-1 and TRBJ1-2; D ambiguous. Germline V gene sequence: CDR1 SQVTM, CDR2 ANQGSEA. This CDR3 has 14 amino acids. Trimming stripped 2 bases from V and 4 bases from J, with 14 bases between. The CDR3 bases are TGCAGCGTTGAATTGCCCGGACGGGGCTATGGCTACACCTTC. Its protein product is CSVELPGRGYGYTF.